This TCR beta chain was profiled in a study of Ad26.COV2.S vaccination and SARS-CoV-2 variants. Looked up from germline, CDR1 is SGHAT and CDR2 is FQDESV (reference sequence). V lost 6 bases and J lost 2; bases outside the gene matches: 3. The CDR3 consists of 14 residues. Treatment in this sample: roughly 19 received Ad26.COV2.S at low or high dose, single or two shots; 5 received placebo; per-sample allocation not given. The samples date from day 63 after the first vaccine or placebo injection. A single count supports this clone. TCRdb keeps only in-frame clones here, not all; method: immunoSEQ multiplex PCR. Of some 350,000 clones listed, roughly nine tenths are singletons.

This TCR derives from a person aged 18-65 years who received the Ad26.COV2.S COVID-19 vaccine or a placebo. This rearrangement joins TRBV11-1 to TRBJ2-2, with 7 bases aligning to TRBD2. Material: peripheral blood, obtained in a trial of Ad26.COV2.S vaccine versus placebo. The CDR3 protein is CASSGGVNTGELFF. CDR3 sequence (DNA): TGTGCCAGCAGTGGGGGGGTAAACACCGGGGAGCTGTTTTTT.